A single sample gave rise to the 20 T cell receptor beta chains below, sequenced in a study of OX40 agonist ivuxolimab in advanced cancers. Receptor amplification or capture employed the immunoSEQ multiplex PCR assay. What TCRdb holds here is the immuneACCESS table cut down to in-frame rearrangements. Part of the clones is not present; checked against another copy, under half of the missing clones reflect an unresolved V gene, and the others are unexplained. This sample gives over 50,000 clones in total; approximately 83% of them show up just once. Together, the top ten hold 0.65% to 0.85% of the sample. The sequences come from CD4+ or CD8+ T cells sorted from blood, collected in a trial of the OX40 agonist ivuxolimab. All receptors come from an adult with an advanced solid tumor such as melanoma, head and neck, liver or kidney cancer.

This clone was picked up a small number of times. This sequence joins TRBV4-1 and TRBJ1-4, with 10 bases fitting TRBD1. Germline V gene sequence: CDR1 MGHRA, CDR2 YSYEKL. The CDR3 has 18 amino acids. V gave up 1 base and J gave up 1 base; unmatched junction bases: 6. The CDR3 DNA reads TGCGCCAGCAGCCAAGTAGGACAGGGGGTGCGAACTAATGAAAAACTGTTTTTT. This sequence encodes CASSQVGQGVRTNEKLFF.

The rearrangement uses TRBV5-1 and TRBJ1-6; 7 bases align to TRBD1. Looked up from germline, CDR1 is SGHRS and CDR2 is YFSETQ. V gave up 2 bases and J gave up 10 bases; unmatched junction bases: 9. CDR3 length: 15 amino acids. The DNA of the CDR3 is TGCGCCAGCAGCTTCGGACAGGCCGCCGAATCACCCCTCCACTTT. Translating it yields CASSFGQAAESPLHF.

This clone occurred once. This chain links TRBV7-8 with TRBJ2-5; 14 bases match TRBD2. The CDR3 totals 17 residues. Germline CDR1 reads SGHVS; CDR2 reads FQNEAQ. Unmatched junction bases numbered 10, after V lost 5 bases and J lost 5 bases. The CDR3 nucleotides read TGTGCCAGCAGCCCGCGACTAGCGGGAGGGCCCTCGGAGACCCAGTACTTC. Encoded protein: CASSPRLAGGPSETQYF.

The chain links TRBV5-1 to TRBJ2-1; TRBD2 matches at 11 bases. Looked up from germline, CDR1 is SGHRS and CDR2 is YFSETQ. CDR3 length: 15 residues. The J segment lost 3 bases and the V segment lost 4 bases, leaving 3 bases of the junction unmatched. As DNA, the CDR3 is TGCGCCAGCAGCCAGACTAGCGGGAACTACAATGAGCAGTTCTTC. It translates to CASSQTSGNYNEQFF.

This clone was seen more than once but under ten times. The chain recombines TRBV14 with TRBJ1-1; TRBD1 might be the D (6 bases). Trimming removed 4 bases at V and 2 bases at J, with 11 bases between. This CDR3 contains 14 residues. Germline-derived CDR1 and CDR2 are SGHDN and FVKESK. In nucleotides, the CDR3 is TGTGCCAGCAGCCCAGCGGACAGAAACACTGAAGCTTTCTTT. It codes for CASSPADRNTEAFF.

This chain connects TRBV2 to TRBJ1-6; D may be TRBD1 (6 bases). This CDR3 is built from 14 residues. Trimming took 7 bases from V and 10 from J, leaving 17 bases between them. CDR1 and CDR2 (germline): SNHLY, FYNNEI. In DNA, the CDR3 is TGTGCCAGCACTTCCGAGGCAGGGGCCTCACCCCTCCACTTT. Translated, it gives CASTSEAGASPLHF.

The chain carries TRBV25-1 and TRBJ2-5, with D tentatively TRBD1 (6 bases). Trimming removed 3 bases from V and 2 bases from J, with 13 bases in between. CDR3 length equals 15 residues. Per the germline V gene, CDR1 is MGHDK and CDR2 is SYGVNS. In DNA form, the CDR3 reads TGTGCCAGCAGTGATCCCTCCAGGGGACAAGAGACCCAGTACTTC. It specifies CASSDPSRGQETQYF. Full variable domain (rest looked up from reference TRBV25-1 and TRBJ2-5): EADIYQTPRYLVIGTGKKITLECSQTMGHDKMYWYQQDPGMELHLIHYSYGVNSTEKGDLSSESTVSRIRTEHFPLTLESARPSHTSQYLCASSDPSRGQETQYFGPGTRLLVL.

The chain uses TRBV18 and TRBJ1-3; a possible D gene is TRBD1 (6 bases). CDR3 length: 15 amino acids. Germline lookup yields CDR1 KGHSH and CDR2 LQKENI. Deletions cut 3 bases from V and 8 bases from J, with 17 bases between. CDR3 sequence (DNA): TGTGCCAGCTCACCGCCGGGACACCCCTCGGACACCATATATTTT. This codes for CASSPPGHPSDTIYF.

This clone has just a few counts. The chain is built from TRBV18 and TRBJ1-3; tentatively, D is TRBD1 (6 bases). This CDR3 has 15 amino acids. From germline, CDR1 is KGHSH and CDR2 LQKENI. V dropped 0 bases and J dropped 4 bases, with 10 bases sitting between them. In DNA, the CDR3 is TGTGCCAGCTCACCACCGCACAGGGCGGGAAACACCATATATTTT. Residues: CASSPPHRAGNTIYF.

The chain uses TRBV5-6 and TRBJ2-5; D possibly matches TRBD1 or TRBD2 (5 bases each). Trimming removed 6 bases from V and 1 base from J, with 13 bases in between. CDR3 size: 14 residues. The germline V gene has CDR1 SGHDT and CDR2 YYEEEE. The CDR3 here is CASMMWGSQETQYF. CDR3 nucleotide sequence: TGTGCCAGCATGATGTGGGGGTCCCAAGAGACCCAGTACTTC.

The chain uses TRBV28 and TRBJ2-3; 7 nucleotides agree with TRBD1. Trimming at V came to 7 bases and at J to 1 base, leaving 2 bases not matched to a gene. The germline CDR1 and CDR2 sequences are MDHEN and SYDVKM. This CDR3 has 13 amino acids. The CDR3 bases are TGTGCCAGCACTCAGGGGGGCACAGATACGCAGTATTTT. Translating gives CASTQGGTDTQYF.

The genes are TRBV27 and TRBJ1-3; D possibly corresponds to TRBD1 (5 bases). The V end was cut by 5 bases, the J end by 2 bases, with 22 bases between. Germline CDR1 reads MNHEY; CDR2 reads SMNVEV (reference sequence). This CDR3 contains 18 residues. The DNA for the CDR3 is TGTGCCAGCAGTAGCAGAGCTTTTTCTATGGGGGCTGGAAACACCATATATTTT. Translated: CASSSRAFSMGAGNTIYF.

With regard to this clone: A read error may produce the germline difference seen at one junction end. The rearrangement links TRBV5-3 to TRBJ2-3; D may be TRBD2 (6 bases). TRBV5-3 is sorted into the ORF group, with uncertain function. There are 8 residues in the CDR3. The CDR3 loop is CATSRDFF. The CDR3 DNA sequence: TGTGCCACCTCAAGGGACTTTTTT.

The rearrangement joins TRBV27 to TRBJ1-6, with D maybe TRBD1 (5 bases). This CDR3 contains 15 residues. Looked up from germline, CDR1 is MNHEY and CDR2 is SMNVEV (reference sequence). V shed 6 bases and J shed 5 bases, with 14 bases lying between them. The CDR3: CASRRGQNNNSPLHF. As DNA, the CDR3 is TGTGCCAGCAGACGGGGCCAAAATAATAATTCACCCCTCCACTTT.

The genes are TRBV7-9 and TRBJ2-2; D might be TRBD1 (5 bases). The CDR3 runs to 13 residues. CDR1 is SEHNR and CDR2 is FQNEAQ in the germline V gene (reference sequence). The germline V and J ends were trimmed by 8 bases and 7 bases, with 14 bases remaining between them. In DNA, the CDR3 is TGTGCCAGCCTGACAGACCTTCGCGGGGAGCTGTTTTTT. As protein: CASLTDLRGELFF.

The chain combines TRBV5-1 with TRBJ2-2; D uncertain. CDR3 length: 14 amino acids. Germline V gives CDR1 SGHRS, CDR2 YFSETQ. V was pared by 0 bases and J by 1 base, with 4 bases between. CDR3 nucleotides: TGCGCCAGCAGCTTGGTTCTGAACACCGGGGAGCTGTTTTTT. Its protein product is CASSLVLNTGELFF. Combining the CDR3 with reference TRBV5-1 and TRBJ2-2 gives the whole variable domain KAGVTQTPRYLIKTRGQQVTLSCSPISGHRSVSWYQQTPGQGLQFLFEYFSETQRNKGNFPGRFSGRQFSNSRSEMNVSTLELGDSALYLCASSLVLNTGELFFGEGSRLTVL.

This clone was found a few times. The chain joins TRBV4-1 to TRBJ1-4; weak D call: TRBD1 (5 bases). CDR3 size: 16 residues. Trimming shortened V by 3 bases and J by 8 bases, and 19 bases separated the two germline ends. Germline loops: CDR1 MGHRA, CDR2 YSYEKL. CDR3 DNA sequence: TGCGCCAGCAGCCACCAGGGTCGAGGGTTCGTCGAAAAACTGTTTTTT. Its translation: CASSHQGRGFVEKLFF.

By its share, this clone is medium-sized. The chain is built from TRBV14 and TRBJ1-1; no definite D call. Trimming removed 3 bases at V and 5 bases at J, with 7 bases between. The CDR3 covers 12 residues. Germline lookup yields CDR1 SGHDN and CDR2 FVKESK. The CDR3 sequence is CASSQVWTEAFF. The DNA of the CDR3 is TGTGCCAGCAGCCAGGTGTGGACTGAAGCTTTCTTT.

The chain is built from TRBV2 and TRBJ2-3; maybe TRBD1 (5 bases). The CDR3 runs 15 residues. The V end lost 2 bases, the J end lost 1 base, and 10 bases lay between the germline ends. CDR1 and CDR2 (germline): SNHLY, FYNNEI. In DNA, the CDR3 is TGTGCCAGCAGTGAATTGCCAGGGCGCACAGATACGCAGTATTTT. Residues: CASSELPGRTDTQYF. Full variable domain (outside the CDR3, taken from reference TRBV2 and TRBJ2-3): EPEVTQTPSHQVTQMGQEVILRCVPISNHLYFYWYRQILGQKVEFLVSFYNNEISEKSEIFDDQFSVERPDGSNFTLKIRSTKLEDSAMYFCASSELPGRTDTQYFGPGTRLTVL.

This rearrangement joins TRBV19 to TRBJ2-7; TRBD2 is a possible D gene (5 bases). Germline V CDR1 and CDR2: LNHDA, SQIVND (reference sequence). Trimming took off 3 bases at V and 2 bases at J, with 11 bases between the two ends. The CDR3 totals 14 residues. This CDR3 is CASSISPGTYEQYF. CDR3 sequence (DNA): TGTGCCAGTAGTATTTCGCCGGGGACCTACGAGCAGTACTTC.